Following are 2 T cell receptor beta chains from one sample sequenced in a study of regulatory T cells in long-lasting Graves disease. Arm-PCR of CDR3 regions and iRepertoire HTBI primers were used to build TCR beta libraries. Each CDR3 protein gets one entry after TCRdb re-called the multiplex PCR reads with MiXCR. The sample includes around 330,000 distinct CDR3 sequences, approximately 20% of them seen just once. Regarding time point: newly diagnosed GD, antithyroid drugs for less than 3 months. After RNA was extracted from PBMCs, the TCR library was made from it. Sequences were derived from peripheral blood mononuclear cells (PBMCs), sampled at new diagnosis, from a patient treated with antithyroid drugs. The receptors originated from a female donor with Graves disease.

This clonotype was seen many times. The gene calls are TRBV14 and TRBJ1-2; the match to TRBD1 covers 9 bases. Germline values: CDR1 SGHDN, CDR2 FVKESK. The CDR3 spans 16 residues. V lost 4 bases, J lost 7 bases, and 13 bases stayed unmatched. In DNA form, the CDR3 reads TGTGCCAGCAGCCCACGATATGGACAGGGGATTGGTGGCTACACCTTC. Protein: CASSPRYGQGIGGYTF.

The V gene is TRBV19, the J gene TRBJ1-5; D perhaps matches TRBD1 (6 bases). The CDR3 has 14 amino acids. From germline, CDR1 is LNHDA and CDR2 SQIVND (reference sequence). V was pared by 7 bases and J by 4 bases, with 14 bases between. This chain's CDR3 is CASTNRALNQPQHF. CDR3 nucleotides: TGTGCCAGTACCAACAGGGCCCTTAATCAGCCCCAGCATTTT.